A single TCR beta chain is shown here with its context. Its specificity is not known. Germline V CDR1 and CDR2: SGDLS, YYNGEE. The junction had 15 bases not matched to a gene; V was cut back by 4 bases and J by 3 bases. This CDR3 comprises 19 residues. Each CDR3 protein is one row after TCRdb ran MiXCR on the multiplex PCR reads. This repertoire shows hundreds of thousands of distinct CDR3 sequences, 32% found once; its top ten account for around 1.5%. This sample was taken from a study of breast tumors, draining lymph nodes, adjacent tissues. Samples came from axillary lymph nodes draining the breast cancer. Overall study findings and caveats: The data were judged consistent with most tumor T cells coming from lymph node and expanding in tumor. Tumor repertoires ranked between lymph nodes and nontumor tissue in diversity, with V and J gene preferences. Compared with basal-like, luminal-like tumors shared significantly more repertoire with nontumor tissue. Tumor T cell lymph node origin was a supported hypothesis, not proven.

Sequenced: axillary lymph node tissue. The V and J genes are TRBV9 and TRBJ2-6, with 8 bases fitting TRBD1. The TCR originated in a female donor with breast cancer. Some clones in this sample may be carry-over from other donors' samples. Here the CDR3 reads CASSYGQGRDYLGANVLTF. DNA of the CDR3: TGTGCCAGCAGCTACGGACAGGGCAGGGATTATCTTGGGGCCAACGTCCTGACTTTC.